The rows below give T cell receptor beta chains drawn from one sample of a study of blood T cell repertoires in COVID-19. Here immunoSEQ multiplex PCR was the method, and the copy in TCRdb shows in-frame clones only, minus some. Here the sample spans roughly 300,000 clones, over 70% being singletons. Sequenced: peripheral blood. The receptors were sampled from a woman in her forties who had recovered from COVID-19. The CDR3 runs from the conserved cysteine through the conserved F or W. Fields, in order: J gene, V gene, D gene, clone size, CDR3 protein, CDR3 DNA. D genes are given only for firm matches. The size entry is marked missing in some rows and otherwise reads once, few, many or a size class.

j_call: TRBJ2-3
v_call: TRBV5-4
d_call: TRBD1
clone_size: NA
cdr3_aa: CASSLSPGGGADTQYF
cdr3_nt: TGTGCCAGCAGCCTGAGTCCAGGGGGCGGTGCAGATACGCAGTATTTT

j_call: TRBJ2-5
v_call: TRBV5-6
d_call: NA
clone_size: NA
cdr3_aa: CASSFDSLSETQYF
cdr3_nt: TGTGCCAGCAGCTTCGACAGCCTCTCAGAGACCCAGTACTTC

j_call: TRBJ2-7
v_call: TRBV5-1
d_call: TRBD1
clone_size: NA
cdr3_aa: CASSYGTGGTYEQYF
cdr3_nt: TGCGCCAGCAGCTATGGGACAGGGGGTACCTACGAGCAGTACTTC

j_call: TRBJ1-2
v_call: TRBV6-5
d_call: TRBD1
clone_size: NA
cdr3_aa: CASSYRTGLGGYTF
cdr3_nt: TGTGCCAGCAGTTACCGGACAGGTCTCGGAGGCTACACCTTC

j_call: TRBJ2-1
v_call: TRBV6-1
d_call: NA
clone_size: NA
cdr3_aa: CASSEARLVLYNEQFF
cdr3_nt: TGTGCCAGCAGTGAAGCCCGGTTGGTATTATACAATGAGCAGTTCTTC

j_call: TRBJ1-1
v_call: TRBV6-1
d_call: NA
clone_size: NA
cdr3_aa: CASSEKAGWETEAFF
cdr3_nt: TGTGCCAGCAGTGAAAAGGCAGGATGGGAGACTGAAGCTTTCTTT

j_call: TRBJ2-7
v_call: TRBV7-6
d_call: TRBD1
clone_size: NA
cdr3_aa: CASSRKPKGQTYEQYF
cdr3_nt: TGTGCCAGCAGCCGCAAACCGAAGGGACAGACCTACGAGCAGTACTTC

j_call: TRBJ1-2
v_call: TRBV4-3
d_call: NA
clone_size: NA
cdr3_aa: CASSQDIAVYGYTF
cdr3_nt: TGCGCCAGCAGCCAAGATATTGCAGTCTATGGCTACACCTTC

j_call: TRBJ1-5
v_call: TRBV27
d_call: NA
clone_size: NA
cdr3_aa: CASSKGGSNQPQHF
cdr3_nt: TGTGCCAGCTCGAAGGGGGGGAGCAATCAGCCCCAGCATTTT

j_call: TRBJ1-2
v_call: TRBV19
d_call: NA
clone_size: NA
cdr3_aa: CASSWAANYGYTF
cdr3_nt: TGTGCCAGTAGTTGGGCAGCTAACTATGGCTACACCTTC

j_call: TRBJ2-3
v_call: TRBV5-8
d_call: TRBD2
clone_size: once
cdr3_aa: CASSSRLAGDTVTDTQYF
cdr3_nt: TGTGCCAGCAGCTCCCGACTAGCGGGAGATACCGTCACAGATACGCAGTATTTT

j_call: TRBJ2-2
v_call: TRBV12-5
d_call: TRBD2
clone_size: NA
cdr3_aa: CASGLASGGDTGELFF
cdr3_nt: TGTGCTAGTGGTTTGGCCTCGGGGGGGGACACCGGGGAGCTGTTTTTT

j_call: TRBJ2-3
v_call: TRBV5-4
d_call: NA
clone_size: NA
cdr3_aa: CASSLARGDTQYF
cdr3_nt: TGTGCCAGCAGCTTGGCCAGGGGAGATACGCAGTATTTT

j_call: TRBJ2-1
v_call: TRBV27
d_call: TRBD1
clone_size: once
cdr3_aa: CASSPDRDRSNEQFF
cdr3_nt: TGTGCCAGCAGTCCAGACCGGGACAGGTCAAATGAGCAGTTCTTC

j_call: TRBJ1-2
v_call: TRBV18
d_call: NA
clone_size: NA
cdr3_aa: CASSPLDSNYGYTF
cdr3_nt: TGTGCCAGCTCACCCCTTGACAGTAACTATGGCTACACCTTC

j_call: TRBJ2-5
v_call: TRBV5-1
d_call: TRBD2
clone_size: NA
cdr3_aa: CASSLAYAGGQETQYF
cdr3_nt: TGCGCCAGCAGCTTGGCCTACGCGGGGGGGCAAGAGACCCAGTACTTC

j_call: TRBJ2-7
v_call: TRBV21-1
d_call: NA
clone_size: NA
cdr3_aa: CASKDCQYF
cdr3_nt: TGTGCCAGCAAGGACTGCCAGTACTTC

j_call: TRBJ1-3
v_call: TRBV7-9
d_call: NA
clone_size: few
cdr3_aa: CASSLLPASSGNTIYF
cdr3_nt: TGTGCCAGCAGCTTACTTCCAGCGAGCTCTGGAAACACCATATATTTT

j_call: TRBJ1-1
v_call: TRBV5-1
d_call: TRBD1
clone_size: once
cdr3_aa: CASSSTGAVGTEAFF
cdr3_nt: TGCGCCAGCAGCTCTACAGGGGCTGTCGGCACTGAAGCTTTCTTT

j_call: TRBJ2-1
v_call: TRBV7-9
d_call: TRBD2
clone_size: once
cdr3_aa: CASTPWGGENEQFF
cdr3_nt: TGTGCCAGCACCCCTTGGGGGGGGGAGAATGAGCAGTTCTTC

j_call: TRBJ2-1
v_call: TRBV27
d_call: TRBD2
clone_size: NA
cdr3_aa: CASSLYWGLDGNEQFF
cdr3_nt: TGTGCCAGCAGTTTATATTGGGGACTAGATGGCAATGAGCAGTTCTTC